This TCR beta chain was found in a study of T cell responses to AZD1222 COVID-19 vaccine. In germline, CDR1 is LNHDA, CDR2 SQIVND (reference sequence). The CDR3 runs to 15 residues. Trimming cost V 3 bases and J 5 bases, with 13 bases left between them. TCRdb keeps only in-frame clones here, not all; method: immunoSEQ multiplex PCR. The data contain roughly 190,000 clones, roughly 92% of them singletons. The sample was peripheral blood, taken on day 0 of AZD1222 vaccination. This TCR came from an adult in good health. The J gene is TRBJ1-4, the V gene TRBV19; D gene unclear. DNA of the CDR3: TGTGCCAGTAGTATTTCCCCGGGGAGAAATGAAAAACTGTTTTTT. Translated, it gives CASSISPGRNEKLFF.